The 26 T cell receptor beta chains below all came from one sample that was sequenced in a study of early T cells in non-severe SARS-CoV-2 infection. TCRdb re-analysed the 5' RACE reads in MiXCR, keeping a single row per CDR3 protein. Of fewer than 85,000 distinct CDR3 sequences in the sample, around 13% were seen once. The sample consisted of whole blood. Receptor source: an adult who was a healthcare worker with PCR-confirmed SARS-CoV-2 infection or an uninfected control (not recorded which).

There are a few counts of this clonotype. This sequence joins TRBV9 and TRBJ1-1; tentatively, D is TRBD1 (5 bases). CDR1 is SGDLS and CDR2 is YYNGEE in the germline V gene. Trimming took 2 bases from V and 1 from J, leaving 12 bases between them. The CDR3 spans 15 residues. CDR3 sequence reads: CASSVQGGRNTEAFF. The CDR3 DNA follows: TGTGCCAGCAGCGTTCAGGGAGGAAGGAACACTGAAGCTTTCTTT.

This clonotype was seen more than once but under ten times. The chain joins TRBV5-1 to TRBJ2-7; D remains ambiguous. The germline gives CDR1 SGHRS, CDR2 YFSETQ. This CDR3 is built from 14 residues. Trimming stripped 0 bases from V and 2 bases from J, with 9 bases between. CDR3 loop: CASSLVGSPYEQYF. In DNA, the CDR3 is TGCGCCAGCAGCTTGGTCGGCAGTCCCTACGAGCAGTACTTC.

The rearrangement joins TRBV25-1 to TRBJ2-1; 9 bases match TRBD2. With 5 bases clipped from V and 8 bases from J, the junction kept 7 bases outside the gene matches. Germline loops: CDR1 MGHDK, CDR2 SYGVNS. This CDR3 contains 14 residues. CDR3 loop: CASSTAGGLYEQFF. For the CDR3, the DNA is TGTGCCAGCAGTACGGCGGGGGGGCTTTATGAGCAGTTCTTC.

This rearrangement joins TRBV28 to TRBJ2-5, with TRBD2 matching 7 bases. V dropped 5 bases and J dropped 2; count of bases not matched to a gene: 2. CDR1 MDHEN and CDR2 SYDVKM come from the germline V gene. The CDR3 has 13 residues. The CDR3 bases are TGTGCCAGCAGTCAGGGACTACAAGAGACCCAGTACTTC. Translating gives CASSQGLQETQYF.

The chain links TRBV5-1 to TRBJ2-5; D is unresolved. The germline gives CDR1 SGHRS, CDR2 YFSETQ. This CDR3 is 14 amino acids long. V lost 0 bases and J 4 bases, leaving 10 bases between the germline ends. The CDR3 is CASSLASRPETQYF. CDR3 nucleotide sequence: TGCGCCAGCAGCTTGGCCTCCCGCCCAGAGACCCAGTACTTC.

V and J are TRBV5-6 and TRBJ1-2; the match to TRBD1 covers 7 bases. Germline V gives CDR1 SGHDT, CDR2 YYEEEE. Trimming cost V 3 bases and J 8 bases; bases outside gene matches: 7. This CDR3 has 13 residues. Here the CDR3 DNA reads TGTGCCAGCAGCTCCCACAGGGGCGACGGCTACACCTTC. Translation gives CASSSHRGDGYTF.

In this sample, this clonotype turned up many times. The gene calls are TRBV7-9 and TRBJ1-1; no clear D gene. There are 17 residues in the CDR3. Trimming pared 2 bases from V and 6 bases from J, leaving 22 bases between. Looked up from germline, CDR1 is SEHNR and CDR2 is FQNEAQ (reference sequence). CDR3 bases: TGTGCCAGCAGCTTAAGCGTCGTCGCGGGCCGGGTCGCTGAAGCTTTCTTT. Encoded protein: CASSLSVVAGRVAEAFF.

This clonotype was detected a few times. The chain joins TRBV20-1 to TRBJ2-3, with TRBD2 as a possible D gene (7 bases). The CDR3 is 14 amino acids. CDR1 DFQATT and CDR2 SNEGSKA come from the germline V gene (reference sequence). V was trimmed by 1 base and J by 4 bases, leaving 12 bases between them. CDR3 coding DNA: TGCAGTGCTAGAGGGGGCGGGGGCGCAGATACGCAGTATTTT. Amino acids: CSARGGGGADTQYF.

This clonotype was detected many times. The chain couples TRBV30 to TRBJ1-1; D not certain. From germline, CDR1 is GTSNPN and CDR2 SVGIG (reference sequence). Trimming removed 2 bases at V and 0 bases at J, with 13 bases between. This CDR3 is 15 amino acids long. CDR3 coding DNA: TGTGCCTGGAGTCTGAGGGCTAGTATGAACACTGAAGCTTTCTTT. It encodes CAWSLRASMNTEAFF.

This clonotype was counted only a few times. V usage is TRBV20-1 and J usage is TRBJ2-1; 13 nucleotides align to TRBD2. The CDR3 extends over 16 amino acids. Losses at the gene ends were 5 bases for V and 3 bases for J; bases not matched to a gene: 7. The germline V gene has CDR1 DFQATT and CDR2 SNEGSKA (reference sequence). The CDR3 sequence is CSALGLAGVGYNEQFF. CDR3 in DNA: TGCAGTGCTTTAGGACTAGCGGGGGTCGGCTACAATGAGCAGTTCTTC.

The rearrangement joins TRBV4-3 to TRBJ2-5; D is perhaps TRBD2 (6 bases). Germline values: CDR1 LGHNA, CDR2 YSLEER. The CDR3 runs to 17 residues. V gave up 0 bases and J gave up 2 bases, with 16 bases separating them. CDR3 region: CASSQEGSGTVQETQYF. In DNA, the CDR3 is TGCGCCAGCAGCCAAGAAGGTTCGGGGACTGTACAAGAGACCCAGTACTTC.

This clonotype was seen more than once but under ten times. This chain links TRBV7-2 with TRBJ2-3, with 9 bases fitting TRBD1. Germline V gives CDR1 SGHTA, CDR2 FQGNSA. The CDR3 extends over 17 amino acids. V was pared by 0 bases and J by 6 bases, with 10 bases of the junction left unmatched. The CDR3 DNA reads TGTGCCAGCAGCTTAGCGGGGACAGGGAGCTCTCGGGATACGCAGTATTTT. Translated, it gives CASSLAGTGSSRDTQYF.

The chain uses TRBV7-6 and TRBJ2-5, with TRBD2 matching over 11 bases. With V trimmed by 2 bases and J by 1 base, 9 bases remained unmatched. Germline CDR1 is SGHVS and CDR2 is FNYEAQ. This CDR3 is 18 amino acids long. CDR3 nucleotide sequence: TGTGCCAGCAGCTTACGCGTTCTAGCGGGGGGTTCCCAAGAGACCCAGTACTTC. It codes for CASSLRVLAGGSQETQYF. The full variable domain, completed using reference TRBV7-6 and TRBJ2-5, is GAGVSQSPRYKVTKRGQDVALRCDPISGHVSLYWYRQALGQGPEFLTYFNYEAQQDKSGLPNDRFSAERPEGSISTLTIQRTEQRDSAMYRCASSLRVLAGGSQETQYFGPGTRLLVL.

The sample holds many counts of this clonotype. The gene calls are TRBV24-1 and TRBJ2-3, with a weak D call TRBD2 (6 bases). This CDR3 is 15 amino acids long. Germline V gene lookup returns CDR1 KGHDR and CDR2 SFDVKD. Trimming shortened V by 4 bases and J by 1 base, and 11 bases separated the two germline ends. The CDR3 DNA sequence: TGTGCCACCAGTGAAAGAGCGGGCGGCACAGATACGCAGTATTTT. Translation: CATSERAGGTDTQYF.

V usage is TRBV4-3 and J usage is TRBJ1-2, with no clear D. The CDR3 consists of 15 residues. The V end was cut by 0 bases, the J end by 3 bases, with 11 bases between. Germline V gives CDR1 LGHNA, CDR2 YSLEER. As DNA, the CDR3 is TGCGCCAGCAGCCAAGAAAGGCACCCGGACTATGGCTACACCTTC. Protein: CASSQERHPDYGYTF.

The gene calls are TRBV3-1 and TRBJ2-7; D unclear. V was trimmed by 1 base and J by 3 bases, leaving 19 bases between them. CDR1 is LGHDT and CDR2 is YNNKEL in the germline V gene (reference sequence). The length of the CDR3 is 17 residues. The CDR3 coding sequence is TGTGCCAGCAGCCAAGTTTCTGCTAAGAGGTCGGGCTACGAGCAGTACTTC. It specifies CASSQVSAKRSGYEQYF.

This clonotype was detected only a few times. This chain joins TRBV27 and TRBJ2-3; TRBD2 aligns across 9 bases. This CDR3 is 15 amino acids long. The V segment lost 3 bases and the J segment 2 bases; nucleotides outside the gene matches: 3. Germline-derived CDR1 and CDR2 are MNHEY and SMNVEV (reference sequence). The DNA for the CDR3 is TGTGCCAGCAGTTTCCTAGCGGGATTCACAGATACGCAGTATTTT. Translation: CASSFLAGFTDTQYF.

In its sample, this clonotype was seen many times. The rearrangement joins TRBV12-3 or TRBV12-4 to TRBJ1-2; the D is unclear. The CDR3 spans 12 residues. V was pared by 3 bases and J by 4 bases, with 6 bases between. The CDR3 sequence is CASSLEGYGYTF. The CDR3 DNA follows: TGTGCCAGCAGTTTGGAGGGCTATGGCTACACCTTC.

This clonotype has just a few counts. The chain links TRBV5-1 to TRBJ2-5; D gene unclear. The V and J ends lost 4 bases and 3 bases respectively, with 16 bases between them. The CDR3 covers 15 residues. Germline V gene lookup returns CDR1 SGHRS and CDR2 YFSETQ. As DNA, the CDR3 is TGCGCCAGCAGCCTCAGAGTATGGCCCGAAGAGACCCAGTACTTC. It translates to CASSLRVWPEETQYF.

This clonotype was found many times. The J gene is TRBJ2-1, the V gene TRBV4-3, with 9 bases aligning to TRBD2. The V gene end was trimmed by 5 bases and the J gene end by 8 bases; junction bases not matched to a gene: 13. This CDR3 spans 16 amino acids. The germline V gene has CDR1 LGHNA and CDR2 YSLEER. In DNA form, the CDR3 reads TGCGCCAGCAGCACTCGTTTGGCGGGGGGGCTCGATGAGCAGTTCTTC. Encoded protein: CASSTRLAGGLDEQFF.

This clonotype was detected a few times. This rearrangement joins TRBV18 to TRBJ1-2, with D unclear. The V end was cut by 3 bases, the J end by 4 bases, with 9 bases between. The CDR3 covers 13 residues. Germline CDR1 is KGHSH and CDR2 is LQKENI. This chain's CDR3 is CASSPQDPYGYTF. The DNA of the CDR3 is TGTGCCAGCTCACCTCAGGACCCCTATGGCTACACCTTC.

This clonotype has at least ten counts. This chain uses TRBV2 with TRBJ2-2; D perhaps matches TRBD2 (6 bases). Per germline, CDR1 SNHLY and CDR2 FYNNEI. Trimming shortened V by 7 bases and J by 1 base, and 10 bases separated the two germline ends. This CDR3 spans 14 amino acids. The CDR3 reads CASMGLRNTGELFF. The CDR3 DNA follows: TGTGCCAGCATGGGACTGAGGAACACCGGGGAGCTGTTTTTT.

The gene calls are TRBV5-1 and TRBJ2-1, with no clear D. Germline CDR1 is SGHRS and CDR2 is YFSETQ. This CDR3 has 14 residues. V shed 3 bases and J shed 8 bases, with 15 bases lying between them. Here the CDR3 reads CASSSPTLLDEQFF. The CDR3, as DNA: TGCGCCAGCAGCTCTCCGACCCTCCTAGATGAGCAGTTCTTC.

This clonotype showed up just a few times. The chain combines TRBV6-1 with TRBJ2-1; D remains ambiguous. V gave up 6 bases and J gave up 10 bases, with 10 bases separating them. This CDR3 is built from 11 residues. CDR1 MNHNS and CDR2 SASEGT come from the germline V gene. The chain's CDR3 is CASRLEREQFF. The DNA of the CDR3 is TGTGCCAGCAGGCTAGAAAGGGAGCAGTTCTTC.

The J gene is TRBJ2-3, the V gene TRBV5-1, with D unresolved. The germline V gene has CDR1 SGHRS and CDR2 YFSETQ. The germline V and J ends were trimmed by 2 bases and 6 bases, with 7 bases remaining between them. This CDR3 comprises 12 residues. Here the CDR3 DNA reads TGCGCCAGCAGCTTTATCAGGGATACGCAGTATTTT. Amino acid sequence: CASSFIRDTQYF. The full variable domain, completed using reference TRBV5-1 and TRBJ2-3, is KAGVTQTPRYLIKTRGQQVTLSCSPISGHRSVSWYQQTPGQGLQFLFEYFSETQRNKGNFPGRFSGRQFSNSRSEMNVSTLELGDSALYLCASSFIRDTQYFGPGTRLTVL.

The CDR3 loop reads CASSLTGLTDTQYF. DNA of the CDR3: TGTGCCAGCAGCTTGACCGGTCTGACAGATACGCAGTATTTT. The chain carries TRBV7-3 and TRBJ2-3; unclear D gene. The CDR3 totals 14 residues. Looked up from germline, CDR1 is SGHTA and CDR2 is FQGTGA. Trimming removed 3 bases from V and 3 bases from J, with 10 bases in between. The full variable domain, with the rest looked up from reference TRBV7-3 and TRBJ2-3, is GAGVSQTPSNKVTEKGKYVELRCDPISGHTALYWYRQSLGQGPEFLIYFQGTGAADDSGLPNDRFFAVRPEGSVSTLKIQRTERGDSAVYLCASSLTGLTDTQYFGPGTRLTVL.